The 14 T cell receptor beta chains below all came from one sample that was sequenced in a study of blood T cells in healthy people across ages. Using a J-beta primer mix together with a sample-barcoded 5' primer, a second PCR was run for roughly 6 to 12 cycles. TCRdb reprocessed the 5' RACE reads with MiXCR, giving one entry per CDR3 protein. This table has fewer than 800,000 distinct CDR3 sequences, around a quarter appearing once. The data also belong to a second study, concerning T cells of mothers and their children.

Sequencing input: blood. All receptors come from a boy aged 5-17 years in good health.

V is TRBV7-8 and J is TRBJ2-6, with no clear D. The CDR3 has 13 amino acids. Trimming stripped 1 base from V and 10 bases from J, with 8 bases between. Germline loops: CDR1 SGHVS, CDR2 FQNEAQ. Written as DNA, the CDR3 is TGTGCCAGCAGCTTAGAAGGGCCGAACGTCCTGACTTTC. Amino acids: CASSLEGPNVLTF.

This clonotype was observed a handful of times. J is TRBJ2-5 and V is TRBV7-9, with D possibly called TRBD1 or TRBD2 (5 bases each). Germline CDR1 SEHNR, CDR2 FQNEAQ (reference sequence). Trimming took off 8 bases at V and 5 bases at J, with 15 bases between the two ends. This CDR3 contains 13 residues. For the CDR3, the DNA is TGTGCCAGCTGGGGGACCCTTACGGAGACCCAGTACTTC. Translation gives CASWGTLTETQYF.

This clonotype was counted between two and nine times. The V call is TRBV10-3, the J call TRBJ2-1; 16 nucleotides match TRBD2. The length of the CDR3 is 18 residues. Looked up from germline, CDR1 is ENHRY and CDR2 is SYGVKD. The V segment lost 11 bases and the J segment 2 bases; nucleotides outside the gene matches: 12. The CDR3 DNA reads as TGTGCCGCAAGTCCCGGGACTAGCGGGGGGGCGACCTACAATGAGCAGTTCTTC. Its protein is CAASPGTSGGATYNEQFF.

J is TRBJ2-1 and V is TRBV12-3 or TRBV12-4, with D possibly matching TRBD2 (5 bases). The CDR3 runs 12 residues. The germline V and J ends were trimmed by 3 bases and 10 bases, with 10 bases remaining between them. In DNA, the CDR3 is TGTGCCAGCAGTTTGAGGGCGAGCGAGCAGTTCTTC. Its protein is CASSLRASEQFF.

The chain joins TRBV7-9 to TRBJ2-3; no definite D call. Germline CDR1 is SEHNR and CDR2 is FQNEAQ (reference sequence). The CDR3 runs 16 residues. Trimming cost V 2 bases and J 5 bases, with 17 bases left between them. The CDR3 nucleotides are TGTGCCAGCAGCTTAAACTCTGTCTATGGAGAAGATACGCAGTATTTT. Protein product: CASSLNSVYGEDTQYF.

This chain connects TRBV10-1 to TRBJ2-5; 8 bases are a match to TRBD2. The junction had 10 bases not matched to a gene; V was cut back by 2 bases and J by 2 bases. CDR3 size: 17 residues. The germline V gene has CDR1 WNHNN and CDR2 SYGVQD (reference sequence). The CDR3 nucleotides read TGCGCCAGCAGTGAGACCCGGGAGGGCTACCTGCAAGAGACCCAGTACTTC. Its protein product is CASSETREGYLQETQYF.

This clonotype was seen a handful of times. J is TRBJ2-7 and V is TRBV20-1; 11 positions match TRBD2. The V and J ends lost 2 bases and 0 bases, in that order; junction bases with no gene match: 3. There are 15 residues in the CDR3. Germline-derived CDR1 and CDR2 are DFQATT and SNEGSKA (reference sequence). CDR3 amino acids: CSARRSGRASYEQYF. CDR3 sequence (DNA): TGCAGTGCTAGACGTAGCGGGAGGGCCTCCTACGAGCAGTACTTC.

This clonotype was seen a handful of times. The J gene is TRBJ2-1, the V gene TRBV2; 8 nucleotides agree with TRBD2. The length of the CDR3 is 15 residues. Germline V lookup: CDR1 SNHLY, CDR2 FYNNEI. With 0 bases clipped from V and 9 bases from J, the junction kept 7 bases outside the gene matches. The CDR3 DNA sequence: TGTGCCAGCAGTGAAGCCCCGCTAGGGACTAGTGAGCAGTTCTTC. This encodes CASSEAPLGTSEQFF. The whole variable domain, filled in from reference TRBV2 and TRBJ2-1, reads EPEVTQTPSHQVTQMGQEVILRCVPISNHLYFYWYRQILGQKVEFLVSFYNNEISEKSEIFDDQFSVERPDGSNFTLKIRSTKLEDSAMYFCASSEAPLGTSEQFFGPGTRLTVL.

The table lists this clonotype with a few counts. The chain employs TRBV11-2 and TRBJ2-7; TRBD2 is a possible D gene (5 bases). V was pared by 3 bases and J by 4 bases, with 16 bases between. CDR1 SGHAT and CDR2 FQNNGV come from the germline V gene. CDR3 length: 15 residues. CDR3 amino acids: CASSFEGRRSYEQYF. As DNA, the CDR3 is TGTGCCAGCAGCTTTGAGGGCCGGCGTTCATACGAGCAGTACTTC.

Details on this clonotype: A junction end diverges from the germline sequence, so it may reflect a read error. The chain is built from TRBV20-1 and TRBJ2-1; possibly TRBD2 for D (5 bases). With the DNA end fitting TRBJ2-5 better, the J assignment may be wrong. Germline V gene data show CDR1 as DFQATT and CDR2 as SNEGSKA (reference sequence). The CDR3 runs to 12 residues. This CDR3 reads CSATWTVENQYF. CDR3 coding DNA: TGCAGTGCTACTTGGACTGTGGAGAACCAGTACTTC.

In DNA form, the CDR3 reads TGCGCCAGCAGTTCCCCGCGGACAAATCAAGAGACCCAGTACTTC. Its translation is CASSSPRTNQETQYF. This chain joins TRBV5-1 and TRBJ2-5; possible D gene TRBD1, 5 bases. V lost 5 bases and J 2 bases, leaving 16 bases between the germline ends. The germline V gene has CDR1 SGHRS and CDR2 YFSETQ. This CDR3 region has 15 residues.

The table lists this clonotype with a count of one. The chain links TRBV21-1 to TRBJ1-4; the table calls TRBD1, which could not be checked here. TRBV21-1 is given as a pseudogene. The CDR3 contains 12 residues. As DNA, the CDR3 is TGTGCCAGCGAGGGGGACGGTGAAAAACTGTTTTTT. Amino acid sequence: CASEGDGEKLFF.

This chain uses TRBV29-1 with TRBJ1-4; D is undetermined. The CDR3 consists of 13 residues. The germline CDR1 and CDR2 sequences are SQVTM and ANQGSEA. The CDR3 DNA reads TGCAGTGGCCGTGAGGGAGTCGGTGAAAAACTGTTTTTT. Translating it yields CSGREGVGEKLFF.

This rearrangement joins TRBV7-9 to TRBJ2-4; TRBD2 aligns across 11 bases. Germline lookup yields CDR1 SEHNR and CDR2 FQNEAQ (reference sequence). This CDR3 comprises 19 residues. After removal of 5 bases from V and 0 bases from J, the junction contained 12 bases not matched to a gene. The CDR3 reads CASSIGLAGDYLAKNIQYF. CDR3 in DNA: TGTGCCAGCAGCATCGGACTAGCGGGTGACTATCTAGCCAAAAACATTCAGTACTTC.